This T cell receptor beta chain was captured in a study of shared clonotypes between healthy human individuals. Whole-study context: Used for every donor were three CD4 naive, three CD4 memory, two CD8 naive and one CD8 memory plate.

The protocol was immunoSEQ multiplex PCR, while the TCRdb copy is restricted to in-frame clones and leaves out a portion. The data hold 2,500,000 or so clones, with more than 90% observed a single time. The germline V gene has CDR1 SEHNR and CDR2 FQNEAQ (reference sequence). J was trimmed by 5 bases and V by 5 bases; bases with no gene match: 7. This CDR3 contains 14 residues. The sequencing sample was made of naive CD4+ T cells sorted from blood. As to subset: CD45RA+ positively selected. This TCR derives from a man aged 18 to 30 in good health. The V and J genes are TRBV7-9 and TRBJ2-7, with TRBD1 matching 9 bases. The CDR3 bases are TGTGCCAGCAGCCTAGATGGGACAGGGAACGAGCAGTACTTC. It translates to CASSLDGTGNEQYF.